This paragraph covers one T cell receptor beta chain sequence. Its binding antigen is unknown. No base qualities exist here, and no much larger clone lies one base off it. This entry comes from a study of cytomegalovirus exposure and HLA in healthy donors (dated by TCRdb to about 2017). A note on the overall study: According to a later analysis, the roughly 120 validation repertoires were produced on the same platform as the approximately 610 repertoires of the first cohort. The study combined high-throughput TCR immunosequencing, statistical association of individual TCRs with disease status, and machine learning to predict cytomegalovirus infection status. The study aimed to test whether cataloging public T cell receptors could reveal signatures of past pathogen exposure. In addition to the first cohort of hundreds of subjects, a separate validation cohort of 120 different subjects was used. The investigation overall reported the following: According to the authors, the approach could potentially be generalized to other disease states and immunological phenotypes. The validation cohort had no HLA typing available for a later analysis, so co-occurrence within that cohort was assessed over all 120 or so repertoires. Three of the identified cytomegalovirus-associated TCR beta chains were confirmed in vitro to be specific for cytomegalovirus antigens. Across donors, most TCR sequences were observed very rarely, whereas some public TCRs were present in many individuals. A later analysis found that TCRs clustered in the first cohort also tended to co-occur in the roughly 120 validation repertoires, with 94% of cluster scores above 0. Cytomegalovirus status was reported to be diagnosed by the classifier with high specificity and sensitivity in both the original and validation cohorts. In the study, 150 to 200 TCR beta chains were listed as associated with cytomegalovirus.

CDR1 and CDR2, looked up from the germline V gene (reference sequence), are SGHNT and YYREEE. The CDR3 measures 13 amino acids from cysteine to phenylalanine. Only the CDR3 portion is preserved as DNA: 39 bases, with reading frame beginning at the first base. V drops 5 bases and J drops 5 bases, leaving 11 bases in between. Donors formed part of the validation cohort, which comprised over a hundred subjects and was distinct from the first cohort of under 850 subjects. Library preparation was by the immunoSEQ multiplex PCR assay. As for the original processing: A statistical classification framework was built to diagnose cytomegalovirus status from the catalog of TCR beta chain sequences. TCRdb took this table from immuneACCESS and kept in-frame rearrangements with V and J called. Such tables lack part of the clones; where checked against another copy, unresolved V genes explain under half of the gap, and the rest is unexplained. Clone size and the V and J calls come from that table; the DNA yielded D and trimming. The sample records fewer than 200,000 clones, 91% of which are singletons. The top ten clonotypes cover around 3% of the sample.

The chain couples TRBV5-4 to TRBJ2-1; no D gene can be assigned with confidence. The TCR sequence derives from a woman aged 18-29 years in good health and CMV-seropositive. The sample comprised PBMCs. The DNA is as follows: TGTGCCAGCAGTTCTGACATCAACAATGAGCAGTTCTTC. It is translated as CASSSDINNEQFF.